This T cell receptor beta chain emerged from a study of cytomegalovirus exposure and HLA in healthy donors. Researchers ran the PCR with 60 Vbeta and 13 Jbeta primers. TCRdb's table, derived via immunoSEQ multiplex PCR, lists solely in-frame clones and lacks some. The profile covers approximately 190,000 clones, with more than 75% appearing a single time and approximately 14% taken by the ten largest. Source material: PBMCs. The source of this sequence is a woman in her 30s in good health and CMV-seropositive.

This CDR3 reads CASSRGQYSGNTIYF. Written as DNA, the CDR3 is TGTGCCAGCAGCCGCGGACAGTACTCTGGAAACACCATATATTTT. The rearrangement links TRBV6-1 to TRBJ1-3; D is perhaps TRBD1 (6 bases). This CDR3 comprises 15 residues. The germline gives CDR1 MNHNS, CDR2 SASEGT. Trimming took 6 bases from V and 0 from J, leaving 12 bases between them.